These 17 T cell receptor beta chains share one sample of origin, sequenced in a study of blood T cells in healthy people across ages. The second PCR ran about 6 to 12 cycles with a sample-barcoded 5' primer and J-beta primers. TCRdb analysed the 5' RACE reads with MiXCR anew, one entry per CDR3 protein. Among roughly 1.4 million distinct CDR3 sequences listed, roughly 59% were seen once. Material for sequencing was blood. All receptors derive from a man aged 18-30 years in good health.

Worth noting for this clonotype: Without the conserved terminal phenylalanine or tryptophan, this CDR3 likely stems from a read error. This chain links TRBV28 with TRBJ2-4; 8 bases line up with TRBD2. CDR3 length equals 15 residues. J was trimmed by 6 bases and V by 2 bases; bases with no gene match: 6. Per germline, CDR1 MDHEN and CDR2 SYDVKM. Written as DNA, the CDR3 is TGTGCCAGCAGTTTAACAGGAGCGGGGGCAAACATTCAGTACTCC. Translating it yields CASSLTGAGANIQYS.

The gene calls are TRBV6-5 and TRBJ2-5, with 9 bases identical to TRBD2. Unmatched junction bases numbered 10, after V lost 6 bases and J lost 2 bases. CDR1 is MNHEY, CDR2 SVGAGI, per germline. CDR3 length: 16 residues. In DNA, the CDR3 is TGTGCCAGCAGACCCAAGCGGGGGGTTTATCAAGAGACCCAGTACTTC. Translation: CASRPKRGVYQETQYF.

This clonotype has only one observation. The CDR3 loop reads CASSPEYSGNQPQHF. The CDR3 nucleotides read TGTGCCAGCAGCCCCGAGTATTCGGGCAATCAGCCCCAGCATTTT. The chain is built from TRBV6-2 or TRBV6-3 and TRBJ1-5; D remains ambiguous. Trimming took off 6 bases at V and 2 bases at J, with 14 bases between the two ends. CDR1 and CDR2 from the germline V gene are MNHEY and SVGEGT. The CDR3 totals 15 residues.

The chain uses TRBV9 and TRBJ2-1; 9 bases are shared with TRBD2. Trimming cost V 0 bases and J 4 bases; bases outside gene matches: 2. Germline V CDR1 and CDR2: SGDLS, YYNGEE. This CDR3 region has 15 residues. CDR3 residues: CASSVGLAVYNEQFF. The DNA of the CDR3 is TGTGCCAGCAGCGTAGGACTAGCGGTTTACAATGAGCAGTTCTTC.

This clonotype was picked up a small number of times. The CDR3 reads CASSWALNGAYEQYF. Here the CDR3 DNA reads TGTGCCAGCAGTTGGGCCCTAAATGGAGCCTACGAGCAGTACTTC. The genes are TRBV12-3 or TRBV12-4 and TRBJ2-7, with D unresolved. The CDR3 covers 15 residues. V lost 4 bases to trimming and J lost 2 bases, with 15 bases between them.

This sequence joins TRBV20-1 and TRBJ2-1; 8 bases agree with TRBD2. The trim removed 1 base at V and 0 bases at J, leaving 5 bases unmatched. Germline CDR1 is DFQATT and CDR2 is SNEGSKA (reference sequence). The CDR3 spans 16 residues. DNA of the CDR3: TGCAGTGCTAGAGCCCCTAGCGGGTTCTCCTACAATGAGCAGTTCTTC. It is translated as CSARAPSGFSYNEQFF.

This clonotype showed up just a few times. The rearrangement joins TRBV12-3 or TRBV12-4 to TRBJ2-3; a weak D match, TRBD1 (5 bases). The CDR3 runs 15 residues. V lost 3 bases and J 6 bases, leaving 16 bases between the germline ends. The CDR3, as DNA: TGTGCCAGCAGTTTGGCCAACAATGGGGCCGATACGCAGTATTTT. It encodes CASSLANNGADTQYF.

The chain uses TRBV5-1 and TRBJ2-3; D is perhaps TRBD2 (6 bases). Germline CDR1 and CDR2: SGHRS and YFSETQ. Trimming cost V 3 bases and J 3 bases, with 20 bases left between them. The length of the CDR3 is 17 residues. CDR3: CASSSDGSGSGTDTQYF. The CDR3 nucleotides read TGCGCCAGCAGCTCAGACGGGTCCGGGAGTGGGACAGATACGCAGTATTTT.

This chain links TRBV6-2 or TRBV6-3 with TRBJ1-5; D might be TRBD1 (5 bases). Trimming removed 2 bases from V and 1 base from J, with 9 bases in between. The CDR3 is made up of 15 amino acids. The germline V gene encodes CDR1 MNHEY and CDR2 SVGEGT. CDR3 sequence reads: CASSYPRGSNQPQHF. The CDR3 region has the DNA TGTGCCAGCAGTTACCCCCGGGGGAGCAATCAGCCCCAGCATTTT.

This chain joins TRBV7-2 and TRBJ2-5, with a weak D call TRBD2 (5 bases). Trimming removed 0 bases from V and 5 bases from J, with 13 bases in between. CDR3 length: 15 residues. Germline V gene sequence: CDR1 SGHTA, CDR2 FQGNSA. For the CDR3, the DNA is TGTGCCAGCAGCTTAGCGGGTCAAGCGGTTGAGACCCAGTACTTC. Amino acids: CASSLAGQAVETQYF.

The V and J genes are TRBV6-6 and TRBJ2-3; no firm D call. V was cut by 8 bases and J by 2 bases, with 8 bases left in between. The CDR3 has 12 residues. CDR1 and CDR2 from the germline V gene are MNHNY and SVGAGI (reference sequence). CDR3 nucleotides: TGTGCCAGCGTGGGGTTCACAGATACGCAGTATTTT. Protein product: CASVGFTDTQYF.

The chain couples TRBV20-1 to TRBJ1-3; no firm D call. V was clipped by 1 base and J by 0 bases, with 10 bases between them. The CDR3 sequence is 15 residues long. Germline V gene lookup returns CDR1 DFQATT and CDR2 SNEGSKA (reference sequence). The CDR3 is CSARVSAVSGNTIYF. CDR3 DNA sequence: TGCAGTGCTAGAGTTTCTGCCGTCTCTGGAAACACCATATATTTT.

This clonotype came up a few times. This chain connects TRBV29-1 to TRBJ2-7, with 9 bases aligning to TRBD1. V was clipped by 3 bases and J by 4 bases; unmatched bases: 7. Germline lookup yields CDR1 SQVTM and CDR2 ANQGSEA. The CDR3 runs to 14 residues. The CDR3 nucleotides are TGCAGCGTTGATACAGGGGGCGTCGGGTACGAGCAGTACTTC. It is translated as CSVDTGGVGYEQYF.

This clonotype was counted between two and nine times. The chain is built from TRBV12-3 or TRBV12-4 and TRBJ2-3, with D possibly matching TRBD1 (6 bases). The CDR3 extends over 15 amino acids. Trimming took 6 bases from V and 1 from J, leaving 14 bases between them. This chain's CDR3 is CASRGQGLGTDTQYF. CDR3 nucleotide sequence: TGTGCCAGCAGGGGTCAGGGGCTGGGCACAGATACGCAGTATTTT.

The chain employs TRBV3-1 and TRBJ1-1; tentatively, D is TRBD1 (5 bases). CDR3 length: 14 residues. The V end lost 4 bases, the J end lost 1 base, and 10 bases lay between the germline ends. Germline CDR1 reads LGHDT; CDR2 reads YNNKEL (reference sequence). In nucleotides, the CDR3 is TGTGCCAGCAGCCCCCACAGGACGAACACTGAAGCTTTCTTT. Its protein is CASSPHRTNTEAFF.

In DNA, the CDR3 is TGCAGTGCAGACCAACAGGGGCACTCCTACGAGCAGTACTTC. It encodes CSADQQGHSYEQYF. V and J are TRBV20-1 and TRBJ2-7, with TRBD1 matching 7 bases. The CDR3 has 14 amino acids. Germline-derived CDR1 and CDR2 are DFQATT and SNEGSKA (reference sequence). The V and J ends lost 6 bases and 0 bases, in that order; junction bases with no gene match: 8.

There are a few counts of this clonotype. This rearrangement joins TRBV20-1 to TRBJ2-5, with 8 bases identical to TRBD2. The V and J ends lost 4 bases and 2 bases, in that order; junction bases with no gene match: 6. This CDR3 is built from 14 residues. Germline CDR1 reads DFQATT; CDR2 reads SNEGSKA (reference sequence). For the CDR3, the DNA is TGCAGTGCTAAGGAGTCTAGCGGGCAAGAGACCCAGTACTTC. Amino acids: CSAKESSGQETQYF.